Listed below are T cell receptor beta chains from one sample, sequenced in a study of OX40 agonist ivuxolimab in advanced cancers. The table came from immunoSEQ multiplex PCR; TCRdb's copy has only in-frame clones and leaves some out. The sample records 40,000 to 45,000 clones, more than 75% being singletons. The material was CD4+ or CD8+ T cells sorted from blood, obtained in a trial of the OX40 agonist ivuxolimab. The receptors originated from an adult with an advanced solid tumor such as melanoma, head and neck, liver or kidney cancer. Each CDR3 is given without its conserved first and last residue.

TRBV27	ASSAYPGDQSSYNSPLH
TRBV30	AWSVRQGDYGYT
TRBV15	ATHGTGEEKLF
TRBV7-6	ASSPQWGETDTQY
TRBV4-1	ASSQDEGMNTEAF
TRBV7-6	ASSLGWRDEQY
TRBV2	ASSPGFLLAPNYGYT
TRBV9	ASSPGTGSNQPQH
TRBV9	ASSVGGVYGYT
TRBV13	ASSLGEGTYNSPLH
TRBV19	ASPQGGTGELF
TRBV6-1	ATSPFGTAYEQY
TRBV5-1	ASSLVIAGGPEQF
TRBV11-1	ASSHRIDEQY
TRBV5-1	ASSLARVSYEQY
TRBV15	ATSRPTPDEQY
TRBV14	ASSQGSQPQH
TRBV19	ASSYSTGGNTEAF
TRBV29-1	SVEDTSDYYEQY
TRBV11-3	ASSFPASGIGPDTQY
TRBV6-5	ATKDIRGPWETQY
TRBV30	AWSGGLAVQETQY
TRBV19	ASSIPFSGNTIY
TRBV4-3	ASSQFSSRSRADTQY
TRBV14	ASSQAGQVKGNEQF
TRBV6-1	ASSAGQGWEAQY
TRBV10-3	AISDVGAGGEKLF
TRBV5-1	ASSKRGEDEKLF
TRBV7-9	ASSHSAWSPSGANVLT
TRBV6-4	ASSEKLDTGELF
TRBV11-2	ASSWIAGVSSGEQY
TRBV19	ASALGLLSYNEQF
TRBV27	ASSTAGGSNQPQH
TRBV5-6	ASSLEGARNEQY
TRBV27	ASSWMKGDIQY
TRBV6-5	ASSYSSSNQPQH
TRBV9	ASSTGMNTEAF
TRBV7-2	ASSFSPGGSVYNEQF